This TCR beta chain is drawn from a study of blood T cell repertoires in COVID-19. Background on the study: Sites across the United States, Italy and Spain contributed samples from acute and convalescent COVID-19. The analysed material was cDNA or gDNA that came from T cells, B-cell-depleted T cells, or PBMCs.

In the authors' workflow: For nucleated cells, counts were estimated from reference gene primer amplification. TCRdb's table, derived via immunoSEQ multiplex PCR, lists solely in-frame clones and lacks some. V and J calls plus clone size are reproduced from that table; the DNA served to infer D and trimming. Of 250,000 to 350,000 clones listed, about 91% were seen once; the top ten hold roughly an eighth. The CDR3 extends over 15 amino acids. Germline assignment: CDR1 MDHEN and CDR2 SYDVKM. The V and J ends lost 6 bases and 6 bases respectively, with 18 bases between them. The genes are TRBV28 and TRBJ2-1; D perhaps matches TRBD1 (8 bases). The material sequenced was peripheral blood. This TCR came from a woman aged 55-69 years with acute or convalescent COVID-19. The CDR3 nucleotides read TGTGCCAGCAGCCGACAGGGGAGGGTTTTCAATGAGCAGTTCTTC. Encoded protein: CASSRQGRVFNEQFF.